This T cell receptor beta chain was recorded in a study of blood T cell repertoires in COVID-19. The wider study: COVID-19 samples collected from the United States, Italy and Spain covered acute and convalescent phases.

CDR3 length: 13 amino acids. The V gene lost 5 bases and the J gene lost 6 bases, with 10 bases spanning the gap. Germline V gene lookup returns CDR1 MNHEY and CDR2 SMNVEV (reference sequence). Under the authors' procedure: The authors estimated nucleated cell counts from reference gene primer amplification. This table comes from immunoSEQ multiplex PCR, and its TCRdb copy is limited to in-frame clones, with some not included. The V and J calls and clone size come from that table; D and trimming were worked out from the DNA. Of around 150,000 clones detected, over 60% appear once; the ten largest clones hold approximately 8%.

This sequence joins TRBV27 and TRBJ2-2, with D perhaps TRBD2 (5 bases). Sequenced material: peripheral blood. This clonotype was obtained from a man aged 60 to 69 with acute or convalescent COVID-19. CDR3 sequence reads: CASSREESGELFF. The CDR3, as DNA: TGTGCCAGCAGTCGGGAAGAGTCCGGGGAGCTGTTTTTT.